This T cell receptor beta chain stems from a study of cytomegalovirus exposure and HLA in healthy donors. A word on this clone: Its antigen is undetermined.

It was with 60 Vbeta and 13 Jbeta primers that the PCR ran. Libraries were prepared by immunoSEQ multiplex PCR; TCRdb keeps only in-frame clonotypes and omits some of them. Altogether about 150,000 clones are present, nearly 80% being singletons, with the ten largest covering about 1%. General study findings and limits: When the data were analyzed later, several of the most significant clusters appeared to be linked to common viral pathogens. Within an earlier analysis, most TCR beta V segments proved productive either about 87% or about 30% of the time. Association of a missense DCLRE1C variant with TCR beta V- and J-gene trimming was reported in a later analysis.

Germline CDR1 reads SGHTA; CDR2 reads FQGNSA. This CDR3 has 15 residues. J was trimmed by 3 bases and V by 2 bases; bases with no gene match: 5. This clonotype was obtained from a male donor in good health and CMV-seronegative. The rearrangement uses TRBV7-2 and TRBJ2-3, with 7 bases aligning to TRBD2. The sample consisted of PBMCs. CDR3 region: CASSLMSGNTDTQYF. The CDR3 region has the DNA TGTGCCAGCAGCTTAATGAGCGGGAATACAGATACGCAGTATTTT.